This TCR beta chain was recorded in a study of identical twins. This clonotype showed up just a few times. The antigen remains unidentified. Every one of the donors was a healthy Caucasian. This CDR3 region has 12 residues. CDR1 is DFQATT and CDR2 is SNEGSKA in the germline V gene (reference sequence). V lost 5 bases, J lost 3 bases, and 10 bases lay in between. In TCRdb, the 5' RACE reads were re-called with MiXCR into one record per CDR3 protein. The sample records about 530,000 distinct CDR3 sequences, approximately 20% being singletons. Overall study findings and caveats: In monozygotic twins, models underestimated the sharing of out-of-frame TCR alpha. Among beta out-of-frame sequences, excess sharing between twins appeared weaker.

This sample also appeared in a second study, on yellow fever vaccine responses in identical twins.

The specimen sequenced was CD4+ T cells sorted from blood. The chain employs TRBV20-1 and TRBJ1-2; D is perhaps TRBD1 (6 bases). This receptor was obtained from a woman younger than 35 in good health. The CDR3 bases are TGCAGTGCTGGGGGGCAAGACTATGGCTACACCTTC. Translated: CSAGGQDYGYTF.